The source of this T cell receptor (beta chain) is a study of T cell repertoires in cytomegalovirus infection. The ends lost 4 bases at V and 8 bases at J; junction bases unmatched: 8. CDR3 length equals 16 residues. Germline V gives CDR1 SGHRS, CDR2 YFSETQ. TCRdb re-analysed the reads in MiXCR, keeping a single row per CDR3 protein. Of roughly 230,000 distinct CDR3 sequences listed, about 12% are singletons. Whole-study results and caveats: Using cumulative public TCR beta family frequency, the authors identified those who carried CMV together with the relevant HLA. The ex vivo response showed dominance by HLA-C-restricted CMV-specific TCR beta clonotypes.

This clonotype was picked up many times. What it recognizes is unknown. The V and J genes are TRBV5-1 and TRBJ2-1; 14 positions agree with TRBD2. The clonotype originates from a human donor in good health (CMV status not recorded). Some clones in this sample may be carry-over from other donors' samples. Sequenced: PBMCs. In nucleotides, the CDR3 is TGCGCCAGCAGCCCCAGGACTAGCGGGAGGATGCATGAGCAGTTCTTC. Translation: CASSPRTSGRMHEQFF. The entire variable domain, with the rest obtained from reference TRBV5-1 and TRBJ2-1, is as follows: KAGVTQTPRYLIKTRGQQVTLSCSPISGHRSVSWYQQTPGQGLQFLFEYFSETQRNKGNFPGRFSGRQFSNSRSEMNVSTLELGDSALYLCASSPRTSGRMHEQFFGPGTRLTVL.